This T cell receptor beta chain was profiled in a study of cytomegalovirus exposure and HLA in healthy donors. The CDR3 runs to 17 residues. V lost 0 bases to trimming and J lost 0 bases; unmatched junction nucleotides: 6. Germline V gene sequence: CDR1 SGDLS, CDR2 YYNGEE. Clones were sequenced by immunoSEQ multiplex PCR, and TCRdb holds only the in-frame ones, with some missing. The top ten hold 10% of the sample, which has roughly 150,000 clones, roughly 84% seen once. The receptor was derived from a man in his thirties or forties in good health and CMV-seropositive. The sequenced sample consisted of PBMCs. J is TRBJ2-7 and V is TRBV9; TRBD2 aligns across 10 bases. The CDR3 DNA sequence: TGTGCCAGCAGCGTAGGGGGGGGACTAGCGTACTCCTACGAGCAGTACTTC. Translation gives CASSVGGGLAYSYEQYF.